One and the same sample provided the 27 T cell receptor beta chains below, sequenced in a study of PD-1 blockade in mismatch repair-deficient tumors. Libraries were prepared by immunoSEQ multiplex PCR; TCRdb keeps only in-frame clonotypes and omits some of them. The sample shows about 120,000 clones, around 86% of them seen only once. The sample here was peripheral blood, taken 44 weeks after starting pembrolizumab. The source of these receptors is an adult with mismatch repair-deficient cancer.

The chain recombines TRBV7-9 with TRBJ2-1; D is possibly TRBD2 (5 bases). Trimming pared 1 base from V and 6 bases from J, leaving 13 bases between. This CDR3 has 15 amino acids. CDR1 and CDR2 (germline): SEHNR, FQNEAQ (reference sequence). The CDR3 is CASSLGGARTNEQFF. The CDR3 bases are TGTGCCAGCAGCTTAGGGGGAGCGCGGACCAATGAGCAGTTCTTC.

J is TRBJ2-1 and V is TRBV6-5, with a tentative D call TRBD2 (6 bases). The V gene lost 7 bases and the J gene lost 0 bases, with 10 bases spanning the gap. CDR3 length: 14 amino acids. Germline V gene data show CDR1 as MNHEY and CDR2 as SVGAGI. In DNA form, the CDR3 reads TGTGCCAGCACGGCGGGGACCTCCTACAATGAGCAGTTCTTC. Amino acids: CASTAGTSYNEQFF.

The CDR3 protein is CASSPTTGKRDTQYF. In DNA form, the CDR3 reads TGTGCCAGCAGCCCGACGACAGGGAAGAGGGATACGCAGTATTTT. The J gene is TRBJ2-3, the V gene TRBV7-8; TRBD1 agrees at 7 bases. CDR3 size: 15 residues. After removal of 5 bases from V and 6 bases from J, the junction contained 11 bases not matched to a gene. The V gene's germline CDR1 is SGHVS and CDR2 FQNEAQ.

In nucleotides, the CDR3 is TGTGCCAGCAGCTTTCTCCGGGTAGGGGCAGATACGCAGTATTTT. Residues: CASSFLRVGADTQYF. The rearrangement uses TRBV11-1 and TRBJ2-3, with D possibly matching TRBD1 (5 bases). Trimming pared 3 bases from V and 4 bases from J, leaving 14 bases between. The CDR3 sequence is 15 residues long. Looked up from germline, CDR1 is SGHAT and CDR2 is FQDESV (reference sequence). The entire variable domain, with the rest obtained from reference TRBV11-1 and TRBJ2-3, is as follows: EAEVAQSPRYKITEKSQAVAFWCDPISGHATLYWYRQILGQGPELLVQFQDESVVDDSQLPKDRFSAERLKGVDSTLKIQPAELGDSAMYLCASSFLRVGADTQYFGPGTRLTVL.

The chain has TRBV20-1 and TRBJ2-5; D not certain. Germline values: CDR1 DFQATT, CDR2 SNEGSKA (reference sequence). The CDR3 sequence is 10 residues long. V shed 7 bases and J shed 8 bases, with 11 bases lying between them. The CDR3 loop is CSGCSETQYF. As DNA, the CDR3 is TGCAGTGGTTGCTCGGAAACCCAGTACTTC.

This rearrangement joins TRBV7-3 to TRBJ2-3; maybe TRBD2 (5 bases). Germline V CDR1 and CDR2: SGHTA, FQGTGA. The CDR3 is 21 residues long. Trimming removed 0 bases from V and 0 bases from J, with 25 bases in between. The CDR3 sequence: CASSLTGSGFRSGESTDTQYF. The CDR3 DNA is TGTGCCAGCAGCTTAACGGGATCCGGGTTTAGGAGCGGAGAAAGCACAGATACGCAGTATTTT.

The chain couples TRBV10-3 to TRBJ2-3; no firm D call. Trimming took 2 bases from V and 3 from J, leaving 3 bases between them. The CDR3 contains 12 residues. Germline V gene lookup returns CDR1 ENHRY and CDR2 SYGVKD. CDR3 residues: CAISEETDTQYF. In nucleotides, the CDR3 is TGTGCCATCAGTGAGGAGACAGATACGCAGTATTTT.

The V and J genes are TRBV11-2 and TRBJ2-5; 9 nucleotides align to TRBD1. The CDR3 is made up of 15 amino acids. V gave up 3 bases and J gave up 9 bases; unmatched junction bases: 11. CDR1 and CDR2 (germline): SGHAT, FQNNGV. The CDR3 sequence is CASSFRQGEPVAQYF. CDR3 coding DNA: TGTGCCAGCAGCTTTAGACAGGGGGAACCAGTGGCCCAGTACTTC.

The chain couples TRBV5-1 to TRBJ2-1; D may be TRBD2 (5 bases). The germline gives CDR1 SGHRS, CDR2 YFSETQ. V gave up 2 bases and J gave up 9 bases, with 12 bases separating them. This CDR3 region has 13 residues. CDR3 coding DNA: TGCGCCAGCAGCTTCAAACTAGGCGGTGAGCAGTTCTTC. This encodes CASSFKLGGEQFF.

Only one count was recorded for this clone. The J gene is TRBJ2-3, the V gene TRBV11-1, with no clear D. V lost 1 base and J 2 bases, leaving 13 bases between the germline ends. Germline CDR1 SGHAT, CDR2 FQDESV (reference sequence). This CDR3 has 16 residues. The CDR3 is CASSLGVRTSTDTQYF. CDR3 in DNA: TGTGCCAGCAGCTTAGGGGTTAGAACATCCACAGATACGCAGTATTTT.

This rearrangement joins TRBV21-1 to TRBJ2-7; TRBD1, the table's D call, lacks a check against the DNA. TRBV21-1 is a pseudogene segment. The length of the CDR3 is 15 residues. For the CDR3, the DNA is TGTGCCAGCAGCAAAGATACAGGGTCCTACTACGAGCAGTACTTC. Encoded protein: CASSKDTGSYYEQYF.

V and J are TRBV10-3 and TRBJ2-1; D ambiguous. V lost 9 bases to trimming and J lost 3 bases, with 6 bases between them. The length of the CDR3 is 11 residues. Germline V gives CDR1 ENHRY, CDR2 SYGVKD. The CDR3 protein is CAMGYYNEQFF. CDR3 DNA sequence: TGTGCCATGGGGTACTACAATGAGCAGTTCTTC.

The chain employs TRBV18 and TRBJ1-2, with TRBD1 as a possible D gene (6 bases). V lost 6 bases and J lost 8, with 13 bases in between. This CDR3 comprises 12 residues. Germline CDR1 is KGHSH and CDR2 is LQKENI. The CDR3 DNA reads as TGTGCCAGCTCTACCGAGGGGGAAGGCTACACCTTC. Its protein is CASSTEGEGYTF.

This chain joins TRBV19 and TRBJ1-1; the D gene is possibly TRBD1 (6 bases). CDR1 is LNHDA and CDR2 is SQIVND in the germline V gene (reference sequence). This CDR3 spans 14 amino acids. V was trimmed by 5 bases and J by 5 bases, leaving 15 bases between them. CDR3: CASSLAGHATEAFF. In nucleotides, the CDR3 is TGTGCCAGTAGTCTAGCGGGACACGCAACTGAAGCTTTCTTT.

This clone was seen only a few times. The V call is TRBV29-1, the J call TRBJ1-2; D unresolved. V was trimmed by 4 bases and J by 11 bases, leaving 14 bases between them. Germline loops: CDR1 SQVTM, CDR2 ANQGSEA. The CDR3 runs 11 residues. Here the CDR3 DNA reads TGCAGCGTTGGAGGCCAGAGGGAATACACCTTC. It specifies CSVGGQREYTF. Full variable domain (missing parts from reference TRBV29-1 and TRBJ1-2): SAVISQKPSRDICQRGTSLTIQCQVDSQVTMMFWYRQQPGQSLTLIATANQGSEATYESGFVIDKFPISRPNLTFSTLTVSNMSPEDSSIYLCSVGGQREYTFGSGTRLTVV.

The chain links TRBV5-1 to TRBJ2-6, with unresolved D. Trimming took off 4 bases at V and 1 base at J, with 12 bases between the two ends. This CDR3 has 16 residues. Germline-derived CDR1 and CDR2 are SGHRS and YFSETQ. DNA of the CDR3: TGCGCCAGCAGCCCGGACGGAAAATCTGGGGCCAACGTCCTGACTTTC. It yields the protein CASSPDGKSGANVLTF.

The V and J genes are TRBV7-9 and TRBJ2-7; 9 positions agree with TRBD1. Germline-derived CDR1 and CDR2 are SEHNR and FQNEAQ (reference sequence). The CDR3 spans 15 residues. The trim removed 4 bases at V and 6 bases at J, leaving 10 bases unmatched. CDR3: CASSSDRGQIGEQYF. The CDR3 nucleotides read TGTGCCAGCAGCTCGGACAGGGGACAAATCGGCGAGCAGTACTTC.

CDR3 nucleotide sequence: TGTGCCAGTAGTATTATCGGGGGTTTAACCTACGAGCAGTACTTC. It translates to CASSIIGGLTYEQYF. The V and J genes are TRBV19 and TRBJ2-7, with a tentative D call TRBD2 (6 bases). Germline CDR1 and CDR2: LNHDA and SQIVND (reference sequence). The V and J ends lost 3 bases and 2 bases respectively, with 14 bases between them. CDR3 length: 15 amino acids.

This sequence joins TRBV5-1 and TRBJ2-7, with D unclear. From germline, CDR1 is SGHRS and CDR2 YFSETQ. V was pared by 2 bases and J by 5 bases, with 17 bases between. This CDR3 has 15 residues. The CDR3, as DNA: TGCGCCAGCAGCTTCGTTGGGCAGATAAACAACGAGCAGTACTTC. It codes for CASSFVGQINNEQYF. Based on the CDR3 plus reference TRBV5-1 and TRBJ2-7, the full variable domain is KAGVTQTPRYLIKTRGQQVTLSCSPISGHRSVSWYQQTPGQGLQFLFEYFSETQRNKGNFPGRFSGRQFSNSRSEMNVSTLELGDSALYLCASSFVGQINNEQYFGPGTRLTVT.

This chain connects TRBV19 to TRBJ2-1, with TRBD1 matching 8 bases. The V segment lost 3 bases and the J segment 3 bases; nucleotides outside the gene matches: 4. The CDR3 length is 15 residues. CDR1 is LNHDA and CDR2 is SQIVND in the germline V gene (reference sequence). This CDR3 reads CASSIGTGHYNEQFF. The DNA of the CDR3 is TGTGCCAGTAGTATCGGGACAGGCCACTACAATGAGCAGTTCTTC.

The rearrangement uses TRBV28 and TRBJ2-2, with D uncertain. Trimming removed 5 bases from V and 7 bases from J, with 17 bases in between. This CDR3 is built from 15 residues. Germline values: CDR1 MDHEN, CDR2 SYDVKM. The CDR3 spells CASSPRRVVGGELFF. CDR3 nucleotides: TGTGCCAGCAGTCCTAGGAGAGTAGTGGGCGGGGAGCTGTTTTTT.

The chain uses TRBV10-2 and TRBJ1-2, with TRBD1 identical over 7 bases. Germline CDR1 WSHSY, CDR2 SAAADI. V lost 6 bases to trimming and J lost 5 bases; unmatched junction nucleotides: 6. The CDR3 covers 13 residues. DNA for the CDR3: TGCGCCAGCAGAGGGGGCACCGGGTATGGCTACACCTTC. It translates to CASRGGTGYGYTF.

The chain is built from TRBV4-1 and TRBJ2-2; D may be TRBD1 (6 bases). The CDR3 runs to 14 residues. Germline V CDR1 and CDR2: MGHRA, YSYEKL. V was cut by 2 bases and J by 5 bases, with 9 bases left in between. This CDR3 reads CASSQPGQTGELFF. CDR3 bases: TGCGCCAGCAGCCAACCCGGACAGACCGGGGAGCTGTTTTTT.

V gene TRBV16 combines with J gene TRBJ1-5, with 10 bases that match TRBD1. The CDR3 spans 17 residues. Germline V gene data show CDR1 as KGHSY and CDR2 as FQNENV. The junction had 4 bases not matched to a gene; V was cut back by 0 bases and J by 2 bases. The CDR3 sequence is CASSQSRTGGGNQPQHF. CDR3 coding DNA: TGTGCCAGCAGCCAATCGCGGACAGGGGGTGGCAATCAGCCCCAGCATTTT.

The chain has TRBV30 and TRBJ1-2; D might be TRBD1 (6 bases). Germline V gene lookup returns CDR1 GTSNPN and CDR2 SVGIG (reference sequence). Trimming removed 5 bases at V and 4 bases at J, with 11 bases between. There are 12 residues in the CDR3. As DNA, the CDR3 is TGTGCCTGGGATAGGGGGTTCTATGGCTACACCTTC. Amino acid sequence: CAWDRGFYGYTF.

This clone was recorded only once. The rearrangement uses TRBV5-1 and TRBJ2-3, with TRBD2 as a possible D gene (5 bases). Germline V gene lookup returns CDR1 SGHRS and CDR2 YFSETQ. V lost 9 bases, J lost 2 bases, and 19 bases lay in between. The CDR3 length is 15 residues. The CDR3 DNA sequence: TGCGCCACCCGTTCCGGGGATCCAAACACAGATACGCAGTATTTT. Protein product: CATRSGDPNTDTQYF.

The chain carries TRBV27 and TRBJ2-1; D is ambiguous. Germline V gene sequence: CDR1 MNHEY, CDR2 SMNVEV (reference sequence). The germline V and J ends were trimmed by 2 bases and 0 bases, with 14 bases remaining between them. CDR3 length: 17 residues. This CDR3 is CASSLKAVPVSYNEQFF. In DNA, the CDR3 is TGTGCCAGCAGTTTAAAGGCAGTACCAGTCTCCTACAATGAGCAGTTCTTC.